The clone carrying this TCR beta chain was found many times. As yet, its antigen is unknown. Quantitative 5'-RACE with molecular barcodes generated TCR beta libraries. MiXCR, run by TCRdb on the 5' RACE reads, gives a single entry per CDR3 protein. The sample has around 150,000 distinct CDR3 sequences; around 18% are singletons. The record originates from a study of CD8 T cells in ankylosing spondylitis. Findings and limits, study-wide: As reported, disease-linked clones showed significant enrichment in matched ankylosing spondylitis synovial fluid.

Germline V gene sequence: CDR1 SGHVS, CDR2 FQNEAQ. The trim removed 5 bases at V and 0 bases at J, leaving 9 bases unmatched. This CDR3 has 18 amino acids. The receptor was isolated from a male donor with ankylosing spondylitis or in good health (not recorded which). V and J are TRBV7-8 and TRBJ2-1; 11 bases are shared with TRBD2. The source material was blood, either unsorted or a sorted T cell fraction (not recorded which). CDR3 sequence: CASSLTSGGSLSYNEQFF. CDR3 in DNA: TGTGCCAGCAGCCTAACTAGCGGGGGTTCTCTCTCCTACAATGAGCAGTTCTTC.